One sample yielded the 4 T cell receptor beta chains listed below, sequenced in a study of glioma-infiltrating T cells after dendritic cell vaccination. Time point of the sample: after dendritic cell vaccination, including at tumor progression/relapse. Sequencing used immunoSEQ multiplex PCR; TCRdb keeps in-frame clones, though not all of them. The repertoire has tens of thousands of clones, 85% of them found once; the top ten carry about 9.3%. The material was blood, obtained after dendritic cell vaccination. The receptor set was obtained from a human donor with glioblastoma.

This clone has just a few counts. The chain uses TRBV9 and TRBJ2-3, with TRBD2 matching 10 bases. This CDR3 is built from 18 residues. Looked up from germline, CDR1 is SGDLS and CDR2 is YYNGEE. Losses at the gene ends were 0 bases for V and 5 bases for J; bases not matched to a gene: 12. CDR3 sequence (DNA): TGTGCCAGCAGCGTAGGAAGGACTAGCGGAGCCGGTGGAGATACGCAGTATTTT. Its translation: CASSVGRTSGAGGDTQYF.

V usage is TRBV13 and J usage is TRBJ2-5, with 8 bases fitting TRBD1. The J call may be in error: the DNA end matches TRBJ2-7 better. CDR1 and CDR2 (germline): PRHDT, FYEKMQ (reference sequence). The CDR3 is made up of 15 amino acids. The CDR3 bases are TGTGCCAGCAGCTTAGGAGGACAGGGAAATTACGAGCAGTACTTC. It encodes CASSLGGQGNYEQYF.

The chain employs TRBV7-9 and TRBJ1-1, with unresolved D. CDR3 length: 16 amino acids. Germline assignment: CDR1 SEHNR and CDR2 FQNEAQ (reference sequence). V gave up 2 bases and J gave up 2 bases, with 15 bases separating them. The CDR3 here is CASSLTSSPTNTEAFF. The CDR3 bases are TGTGCCAGCAGCTTAACTTCGTCCCCGACAAACACTGAAGCTTTCTTT.

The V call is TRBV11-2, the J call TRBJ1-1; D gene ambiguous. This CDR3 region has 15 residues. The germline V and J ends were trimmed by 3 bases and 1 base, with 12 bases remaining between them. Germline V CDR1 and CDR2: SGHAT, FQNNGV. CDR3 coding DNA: TGTGCCAGCAGCTTTAACCCAGGAGGGAACACTGAAGCTTTCTTT. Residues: CASSFNPGGNTEAFF. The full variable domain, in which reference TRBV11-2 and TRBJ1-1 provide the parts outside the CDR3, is EAGVAQSPRYKIIEKRQSVAFWCNPISGHATLYWYQQILGQGPKLLIQFQNNGVVDDSQLPKDRFSAERLKGVDSTLKIQPAKLEDSAVYLCASSFNPGGNTEAFFGQGTRLTVV.